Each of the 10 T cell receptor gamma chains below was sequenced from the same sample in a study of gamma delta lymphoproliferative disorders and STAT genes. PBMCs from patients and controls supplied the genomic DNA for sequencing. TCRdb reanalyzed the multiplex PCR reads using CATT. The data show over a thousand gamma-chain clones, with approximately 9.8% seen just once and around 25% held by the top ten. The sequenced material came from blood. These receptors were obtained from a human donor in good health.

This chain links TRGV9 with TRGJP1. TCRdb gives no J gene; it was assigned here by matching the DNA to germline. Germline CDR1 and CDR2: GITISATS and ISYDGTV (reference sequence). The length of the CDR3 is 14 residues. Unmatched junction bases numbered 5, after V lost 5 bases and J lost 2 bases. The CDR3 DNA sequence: TGTGCCTTGTGGGTCTCAACCACTGGTTGGTTCAAGATATTT. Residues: CALWVSTTGWFKIF.

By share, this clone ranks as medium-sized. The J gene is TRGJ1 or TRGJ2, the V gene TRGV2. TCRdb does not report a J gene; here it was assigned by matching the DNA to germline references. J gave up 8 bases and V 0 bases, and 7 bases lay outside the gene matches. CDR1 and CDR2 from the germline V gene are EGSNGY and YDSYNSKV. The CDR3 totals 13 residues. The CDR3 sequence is CATWDGSDHKKLF. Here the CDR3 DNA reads TGTGCCACCTGGGACGGGTCCGATCATAAGAAACTCTTT.

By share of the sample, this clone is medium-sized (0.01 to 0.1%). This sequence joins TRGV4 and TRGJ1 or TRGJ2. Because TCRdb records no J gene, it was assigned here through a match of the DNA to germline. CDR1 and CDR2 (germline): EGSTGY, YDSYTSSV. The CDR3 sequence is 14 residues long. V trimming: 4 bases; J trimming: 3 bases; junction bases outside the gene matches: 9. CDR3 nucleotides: TGTGCCACCTGGGACGGGGGGATTTATTATAAGAAACTCTTT. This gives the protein CATWDGGIYYKKLF.

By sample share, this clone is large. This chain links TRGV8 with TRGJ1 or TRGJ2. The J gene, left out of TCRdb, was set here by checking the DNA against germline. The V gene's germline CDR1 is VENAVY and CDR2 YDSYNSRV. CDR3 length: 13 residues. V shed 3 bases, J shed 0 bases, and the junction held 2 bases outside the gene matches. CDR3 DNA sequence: TGTGCCACCTGGGATCCGAATTATTATAAGAAACTCTTT. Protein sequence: CATWDPNYYKKLF.

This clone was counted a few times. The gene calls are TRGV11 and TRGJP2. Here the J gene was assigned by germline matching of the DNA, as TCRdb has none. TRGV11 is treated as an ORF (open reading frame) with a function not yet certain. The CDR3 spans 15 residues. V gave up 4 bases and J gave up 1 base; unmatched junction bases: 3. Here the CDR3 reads CACWISLSSDWIKTF. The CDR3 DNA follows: TGTGCCTGCTGGATTAGCCTTAGTAGTGATTGGATCAAGACGTTT.

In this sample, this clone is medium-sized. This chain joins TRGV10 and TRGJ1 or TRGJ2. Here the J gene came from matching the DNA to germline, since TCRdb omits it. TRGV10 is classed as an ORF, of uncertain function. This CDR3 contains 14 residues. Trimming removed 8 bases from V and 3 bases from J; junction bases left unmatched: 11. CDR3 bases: TGTGCTGCGTGGGATAGGTCAAGTTATTATAAGAAACTCTTT. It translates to CAAWDRSSYYKKLF.

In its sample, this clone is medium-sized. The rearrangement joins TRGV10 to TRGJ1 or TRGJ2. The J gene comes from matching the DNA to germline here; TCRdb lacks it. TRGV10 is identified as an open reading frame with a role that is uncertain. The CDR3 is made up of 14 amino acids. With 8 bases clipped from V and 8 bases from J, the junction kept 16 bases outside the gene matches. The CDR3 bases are TGTGCTGCGTGGGATTATAAAGGGCTGAATAAGAAACTCTTT. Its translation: CAAWDYKGLNKKLF.

In DNA form, the CDR3 reads TGTGCCACCTGGGACAGGCATGGGGGGACTAAGAATTATTATAAGAAACTCTTT. Residues: CATWDRHGGTKNYYKKLF. V and J are TRGV1 and TRGJ1 or TRGJ2. No J segment appears in TCRdb, so it was assigned here by matching the sequence to germline. TRGV1 is an ORF for which the function is uncertain. The CDR3 has 18 amino acids. The J segment lost 0 bases and the V segment lost 0 bases, leaving 14 bases of the junction unmatched.

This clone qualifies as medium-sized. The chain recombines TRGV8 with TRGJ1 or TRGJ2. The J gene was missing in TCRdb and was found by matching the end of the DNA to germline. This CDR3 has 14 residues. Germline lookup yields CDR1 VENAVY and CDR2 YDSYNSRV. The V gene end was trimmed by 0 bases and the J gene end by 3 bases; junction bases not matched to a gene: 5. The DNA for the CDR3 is TGTGCCACCTGGGATAGGCCGTGTTATTATAAGAAACTCTTT. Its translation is CATWDRPCYYKKLF.

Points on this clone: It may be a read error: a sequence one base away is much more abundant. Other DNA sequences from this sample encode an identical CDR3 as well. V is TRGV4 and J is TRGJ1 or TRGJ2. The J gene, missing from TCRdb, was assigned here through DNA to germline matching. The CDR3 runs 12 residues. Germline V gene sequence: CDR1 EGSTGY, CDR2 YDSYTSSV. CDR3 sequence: CATWDGAYKKLF. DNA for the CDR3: TGTGCTACCTGGGATGGTGCTTATAAGAAACTCTTT.